Shown below are 26 T cell receptor beta chains from a single sample sequenced in a study of OX40 agonist ivuxolimab in advanced cancers. Using immunoSEQ multiplex PCR, the repertoire was profiled, and TCRdb retains in-frame clones only, with some absent. In the table there are roughly 50,000 clones, approximately 83% of which are singletons. This specimen consisted of CD4+ or CD8+ T cells sorted from blood, obtained in a trial of the OX40 agonist ivuxolimab. Every receptor here comes from an adult with an advanced solid tumor such as melanoma, head and neck, liver or kidney cancer.

The rearrangement uses TRBV19 and TRBJ1-2; possible D gene TRBD1, 6 bases. CDR1 is LNHDA and CDR2 is SQIVND in the germline V gene (reference sequence). The CDR3 runs to 17 residues. Trimming took off 6 bases at V and 5 bases at J, with 25 bases between the two ends. The CDR3 protein is CASSKQSRGLTSYGYTF. DNA for the CDR3: TGTGCCAGTAGCAAGCAAAGCAGGGGCCTGACGTCATATGGCTACACCTTC.

The chain joins TRBV6-6 to TRBJ1-1; TRBD1 matches 7 bases. Germline CDR1 MNHNY, CDR2 SVGAGI (reference sequence). This CDR3 is 14 amino acids long. V shed 5 bases, J shed 1 base, and the junction held 4 bases outside the gene matches. The CDR3, as DNA: TGTGCCAGCAGTCTAAACAGGGGGAACACTGAAGCTTTCTTT. Amino acid sequence: CASSLNRGNTEAFF.

The V gene is TRBV6-1, the J gene TRBJ1-4; 11 bases agree with TRBD1. The CDR3 sequence is 14 residues long. CDR1 is MNHNS and CDR2 is SASEGT in the germline V gene. V lost 9 bases and J lost 7; bases outside the gene matches: 7. This chain's CDR3 is CASARDRGTEKLFF. CDR3 nucleotide sequence: TGTGCCAGTGCTAGGGACAGGGGGACTGAAAAACTGTTTTTT.

The genes are TRBV30 and TRBJ2-1; 11 bases agree with TRBD2. The germline gives CDR1 GTSNPN, CDR2 SVGIG (reference sequence). This CDR3 has 14 amino acids. Unmatched junction bases numbered 3, after V lost 2 bases and J lost 6 bases. The CDR3 loop reads CAWSRTSGFNEQFF. In DNA, the CDR3 is TGTGCCTGGAGTAGGACTAGCGGGTTCAATGAGCAGTTCTTC.

The V and J genes are TRBV7-9 and TRBJ2-7, with 7 bases lining up with TRBD1. Germline trimming cut 3 bases from V and 2 bases from J; bases unmatched to any gene: 1. From germline, CDR1 is SEHNR and CDR2 FQNEAQ (reference sequence). This CDR3 spans 13 amino acids. In DNA form, the CDR3 reads TGTGCCAGCAGCTTGACAGGGACCTACGAGCAGTACTTC. Translating gives CASSLTGTYEQYF.

This sequence joins TRBV5-4 and TRBJ2-2, with 9 bases lining up with TRBD2. The CDR3 loop spans 14 amino acids. Germline V CDR1 and CDR2: SGHNT, YYREEE (reference sequence). V trimming: 2 bases; J trimming: 7 bases; junction bases outside the gene matches: 3. The CDR3 DNA reads TGTGCCAGCAGCTTCGGGACTAGCTACGGGGAGCTGTTTTTT. This gives the protein CASSFGTSYGELFF.

V and J are TRBV4-2 and TRBJ2-7; D unclear. The CDR3 contains 15 residues. Germline CDR1 LGHNA, CDR2 YNFKEQ. Trimming cost V 1 base and J 1 base, with 11 bases left between them. The CDR3 is CASSQVSATSYEQYF. The CDR3 coding sequence is TGTGCCAGCAGCCAAGTGTCGGCTACGTCCTACGAGCAGTACTTC.

This chain joins TRBV27 and TRBJ1-2; the D gene is possibly TRBD1 (5 bases). Per germline, CDR1 MNHEY and CDR2 SMNVEV (reference sequence). Trimming took off 5 bases at V and 4 bases at J, with 17 bases between the two ends. The CDR3 extends over 15 amino acids. In DNA form, the CDR3 reads TGTGCCAGCAGTGGATCCCCACAGGAGGGCTATGGCTACACCTTC. It yields the protein CASSGSPQEGYGYTF.

In nucleotides, the CDR3 is TGTGCCAGTTGGCGAGGCGGGGGGTACGGGGAGCTGTTTTTT. Its protein product is CASWRGGGYGELFF. This chain uses TRBV7-2 with TRBJ2-2, with 8 nucleotides matching TRBD2. The germline V gene encodes CDR1 SGHTA and CDR2 FQGNSA. After removal of 9 bases from V and 7 bases from J, the junction contained 10 bases not matched to a gene. This CDR3 contains 14 residues.

This chain uses TRBV6-1 with TRBJ2-7; D unclear. Per germline, CDR1 MNHNS and CDR2 SASEGT. V lost 1 base to trimming and J lost 3 bases, with 7 bases between them. The CDR3 is 13 amino acids. The chain's CDR3 is CASSEERGYEQYV. The DNA of the CDR3 is TGTGCCAGCAGTGAAGAGCGTGGCTACGAGCAGTACGTC.

This clone is a singleton in its sample. The chain is built from TRBV7-6 and TRBJ1-5; 9 bases map to TRBD1. The V and J ends lost 5 bases and 1 base, in that order; junction bases with no gene match: 3. Germline lookup yields CDR1 SGHVS and CDR2 FNYEAQ. The CDR3 sequence is 15 residues long. DNA of the CDR3: TGTGCCAGCAGCCCCGGGACAGGGAGCAATCAGCCCCAGCATTTT. It encodes CASSPGTGSNQPQHF.

With respect to this clone: Other DNA sequences of this sample code for an identical CDR3. The chain couples TRBV12-5 to TRBJ2-5; D uncertain. Per germline, CDR1 LGHNT and CDR2 FRNRAP. Trimming pared 1 base from V and 1 base from J, leaving 4 bases between. This CDR3 has 13 residues. CDR3 nucleotides: TGTGCTAGTGGTTTGGACAGCCAAGAGACCCAGTACTTC. Amino acid sequence: CASGLDSQETQYF.

This clone appeared a single time. This chain joins TRBV18 and TRBJ2-1, with 9 bases aligning to TRBD2. Germline trimming cut 2 bases from V and 4 bases from J; bases unmatched to any gene: 3. The CDR3 has 15 amino acids. CDR1 and CDR2 (germline): KGHSH, LQKENI. Written as DNA, the CDR3 is TGTGCCAGCTCACCAAGGCTAGCGGGGTACAATGAGCAGTTCTTC. Translating it yields CASSPRLAGYNEQFF. Filled out from reference TRBV18 and TRBJ2-1, the complete variable domain reads NAGVMQNPRHLVRRRGQEARLRCSPMKGHSHVYWYRQLPEEGLKFMVYLQKENIIDESGMPKERFSAEFPKEGPSILRIQQVVRGDSAAYFCASSPRLAGYNEQFFGPGTRLTVL.

The rearrangement joins TRBV7-3 to TRBJ1-1; D not resolved. Trimming stripped 5 bases from V and 0 bases from J, with 7 bases between. The CDR3 has 13 amino acids. CDR1 is SGHTA, CDR2 FQGTGA, per germline. The CDR3 DNA reads as TGTGCCAGCAGCCTAAACGTGAACACTGAAGCTTTCTTT. It encodes CASSLNVNTEAFF.

This clone came up once. The chain couples TRBV18 to TRBJ2-2; D gene uncertain. Trimming removed 3 bases at V and 3 bases at J, with 8 bases between. The CDR3 runs to 14 residues. Germline CDR1 and CDR2: KGHSH and LQKENI. CDR3 region: CASSPRSDTGELFF. CDR3 nucleotide sequence: TGTGCCAGCTCACCCCGGAGTGACACCGGGGAGCTGTTTTTT.

This clone has just one count. V usage is TRBV18 and J usage is TRBJ1-6, with D unclear. CDR3 size: 17 residues. V was cut by 2 bases and J by 0 bases, with 11 bases left in between. Germline V CDR1 and CDR2: KGHSH, LQKENI. In DNA form, the CDR3 reads TGTGCCAGCTCACCATTGGCCGATAGCTCCTATAATTCACCCCTCCACTTT. This codes for CASSPLADSSYNSPLHF.

Here the CDR3 reads CASSADGGGAGETQYF. The CDR3 DNA reads as TGTGCCAGCAGCGCCGATGGCGGGGGGGCAGGGGAGACCCAGTACTTC. This chain links TRBV2 with TRBJ2-5, with 9 nucleotides matching TRBD2. CDR3 length: 16 residues. Per the germline V gene, CDR1 is SNHLY and CDR2 is FYNNEI. Germline trimming cut 6 bases from V and 5 bases from J; bases unmatched to any gene: 13.

The chain uses TRBV7-2 and TRBJ2-7; tentative D call: TRBD2 (5 bases). V was pared by 2 bases and J by 0 bases, with 11 bases between. Germline CDR1 reads SGHTA; CDR2 reads FQGNSA. The CDR3 spans 15 residues. Written as DNA, the CDR3 is TGTGCCAGCAGCTTACAGACGGGGAGCTCCTACGAGCAGTACTTC. Translation: CASSLQTGSSYEQYF. The full variable domain, in which reference TRBV7-2 and TRBJ2-7 provide the parts outside the CDR3, is GAGVSQSPSNKVTEKGKDVELRCDPISGHTALYWYRQSLGQGLEFLIYFQGNSAPDKSGLPSDRFSAERTGGSVSTLTIQRTQQEDSAVYLCASSLQTGSSYEQYFGPGTRLTVT.

The chain joins TRBV14 to TRBJ2-3; the match to TRBD2 covers 10 bases. CDR1 and CDR2 (germline): SGHDN, FVKESK. The CDR3 covers 16 residues. The V gene end was trimmed by 4 bases and the J gene end by 2 bases; junction bases not matched to a gene: 6. CDR3 in amino acids: CASSPSGGAFTDTQYF. As DNA, the CDR3 is TGTGCCAGCAGCCCGAGCGGGGGGGCCTTCACAGATACGCAGTATTTT.

V gene TRBV6-4 combines with J gene TRBJ1-6; no clear D. Germline V gene sequence: CDR1 MRHNA, CDR2 SNTAGT. The CDR3 sequence is 13 residues long. V gave up 4 bases and J gave up 7 bases, with 8 bases separating them. The CDR3: CASSATLNSPLHF. CDR3 sequence (DNA): TGTGCCAGCAGTGCGACTCTGAATTCACCCCTCCACTTT.

The chain combines TRBV2 with TRBJ1-3; the D is unclear. The CDR3 is 14 amino acids. Germline V gene lookup returns CDR1 SNHLY and CDR2 FYNNEI. V lost 6 bases, J lost 0 bases, and 9 bases lay in between. CDR3 protein: CASSAIASGNTIYF. CDR3 bases: TGTGCCAGCAGCGCGATCGCCTCTGGAAACACCATATATTTT.

The chain couples TRBV5-1 to TRBJ1-3; the D gene is possibly TRBD1 (5 bases). Germline CDR1 reads SGHRS; CDR2 reads YFSETQ. V was pared by 4 bases and J by 0 bases, with 14 bases between. This CDR3 region has 16 residues. This CDR3 is CASSARAGGSGNTIYF. Written as DNA, the CDR3 is TGCGCCAGCAGCGCCAGGGCGGGAGGCTCTGGAAACACCATATATTTT. Full variable domain (outside the CDR3, taken from reference TRBV5-1 and TRBJ1-3): KAGVTQTPRYLIKTRGQQVTLSCSPISGHRSVSWYQQTPGQGLQFLFEYFSETQRNKGNFPGRFSGRQFSNSRSEMNVSTLELGDSALYLCASSARAGGSGNTIYFGEGSWLTVV.

This clone was observed a few times. The chain joins TRBV5-4 to TRBJ1-4; 7 bases match TRBD1. In germline, CDR1 is SGHNT, CDR2 YYREEE (reference sequence). The CDR3 sequence is 14 residues long. V lost 4 bases and J lost 5; bases outside the gene matches: 5. The CDR3: CASSPTTGNEKLFF. CDR3 DNA: TGTGCCAGCAGCCCGACGACAGGGAATGAAAAACTGTTTTTT.

The chain employs TRBV5-5 and TRBJ2-7; maybe TRBD1 (6 bases). The germline V gene has CDR1 SGHKS and CDR2 YYEKEE (reference sequence). The CDR3 loop spans 15 amino acids. V lost 2 bases and J 2 bases, leaving 14 bases between the germline ends. The CDR3 is CASSLAQGVTYEQYV. CDR3 bases: TGTGCCAGCAGCTTAGCACAGGGCGTCACCTACGAGCAGTACGTC.

The V gene is TRBV11-2, the J gene TRBJ2-2; TRBD2 is a possible D gene (6 bases). The CDR3 spans 15 residues. The V and J ends lost 0 bases and 6 bases respectively, with 11 bases between them. Germline loops: CDR1 SGHAT, CDR2 FQNNGV. The CDR3 region is CASSLDRSGAGELFF. The CDR3 DNA follows: TGTGCCAGCAGCTTAGATCGTTCGGGAGCCGGGGAGCTGTTTTTT.

This sequence joins TRBV7-3 and TRBJ1-6; TRBD1 agrees at 7 bases. This CDR3 comprises 15 residues. V was pared by 5 bases and J by 6 bases, with 7 bases of the junction left unmatched. The germline gives CDR1 SGHTA, CDR2 FQGTGA. The CDR3 is CASSTTGKGNSPLHF. The CDR3 bases are TGTGCCAGCAGCACGACAGGGAAGGGTAATTCACCCCTCCACTTT.